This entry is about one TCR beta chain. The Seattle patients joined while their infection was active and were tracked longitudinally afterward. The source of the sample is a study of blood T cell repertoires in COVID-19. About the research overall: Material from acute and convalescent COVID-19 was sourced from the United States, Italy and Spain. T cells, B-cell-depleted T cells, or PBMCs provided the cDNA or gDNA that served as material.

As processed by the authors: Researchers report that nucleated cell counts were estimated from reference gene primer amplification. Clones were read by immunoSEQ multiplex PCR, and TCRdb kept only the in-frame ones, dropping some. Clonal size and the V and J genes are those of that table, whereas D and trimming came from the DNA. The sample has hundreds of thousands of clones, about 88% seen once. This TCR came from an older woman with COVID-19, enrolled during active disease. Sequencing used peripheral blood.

CDR3 nucleotide sequence: TGCGCCAGCAGCCAAGTTGACAGGGAGGACACTGAAGCTTTCTTT. It yields the protein CASSQVDREDTEAFF. The chain is built from TRBV4-3 and TRBJ1-1, with TRBD1 identical over 7 bases. The CDR3 is 15 residues long. V was clipped by 1 base and J by 3 bases; unmatched bases: 5. Per germline, CDR1 LGHNA and CDR2 YSLEER.